This TCR beta chain is from a study of T cells in tuberculosis. Study information: IGRA-negative adolescents, IGRA-positive adolescents with latent tuberculosis and adults with active tuberculosis formed this South African cohort. Study findings and constraints: Cases with active tuberculosis were adults, while controls were adolescents.

To note about this clone: Its antigen is unknown.

This CDR3 spans 17 amino acids. The germline V gene has CDR1 KGHSH and CDR2 LQKENI. Germline trimming cut 6 bases from V and 2 bases from J; bases unmatched to any gene: 8. Sequencing used immunoSEQ multiplex PCR; TCRdb keeps in-frame clones, though not all of them. The sample contains 44,000 or so clones, 90% to 95% of which appear only once. The chain has TRBV18 and TRBJ2-3; 13 bases fit TRBD2. Specimen: PBMCs. The sequence was obtained from a donor aged 10-29 years with latent tuberculosis or without tuberculosis infection. CDR3 nucleotides: TGTGCCAGCTCCCCGGGACTAGCGGGAATGAACACAGATACGCAGTATTTT. This sequence encodes CASSPGLAGMNTDTQYF.